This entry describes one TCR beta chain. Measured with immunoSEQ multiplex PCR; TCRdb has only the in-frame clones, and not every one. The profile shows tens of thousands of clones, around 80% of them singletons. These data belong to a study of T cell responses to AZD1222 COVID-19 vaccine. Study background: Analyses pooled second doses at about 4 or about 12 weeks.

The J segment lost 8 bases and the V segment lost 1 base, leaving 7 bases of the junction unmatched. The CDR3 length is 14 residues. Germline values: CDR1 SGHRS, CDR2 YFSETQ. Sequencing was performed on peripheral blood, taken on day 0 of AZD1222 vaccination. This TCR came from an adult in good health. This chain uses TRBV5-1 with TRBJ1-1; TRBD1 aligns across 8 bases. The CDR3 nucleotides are TGCGCCAGCAGCTTGATACAGGGGGGTAGAGAAGCTTTCTTT. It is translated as CASSLIQGGREAFF.